Shown below are 12 T cell receptor beta chains from a single sample sequenced in a study of metastatic and nonmetastatic thyroid tumors. Prior to thyroid surgery, none of the patients had received any treatment. TCRdb reanalyzed the PCR reads with MiXCR. The sample carries tens of thousands of clones, about a tenth recorded once. Material: blood. The receptors were gathered from a female donor with papillary thyroid cancer or a benign thyroid nodule (not recorded which). Some clones in this sample may be carry-over from other donors' samples.

This clone qualifies as medium-sized. The V gene is TRBV6-1, the J gene TRBJ1-1; 9 nucleotides agree with TRBD1. With 7 bases clipped from V and 1 base from J, the junction kept 4 bases outside the gene matches. The CDR3 loop spans 14 amino acids. CDR1 and CDR2 (germline): MNHNS, SASEGT. CDR3 sequence reads: CASIGTGRNTEAFF. The CDR3 DNA reads TGTGCCAGCATCGGGACAGGGAGGAACACTGAAGCTTTCTTT.

This clone was seen repeatedly, ten times or more. The V gene is TRBV20-1, the J gene TRBJ2-3; 10 bases fit TRBD2. The V segment lost 5 bases and the J segment 2 bases; nucleotides outside the gene matches: 7. This CDR3 region has 15 residues. Germline lookup yields CDR1 DFQATT and CDR2 SNEGSKA (reference sequence). The CDR3 coding sequence is TGCAGTGCTTCCCGGACTAGCGGCCACACAGATACGCAGTATTTT. Its translation: CSASRTSGHTDTQYF.

This clone counts as medium-sized (0.01 to 0.1%). V and J are TRBV12-3 or TRBV12-4 and TRBJ2-7, with a weak D call TRBD2 (5 bases). V lost 6 bases, J lost 6 bases, and 12 bases lay in between. This CDR3 region has 12 residues. The CDR3 spells CASSREGGEQYF. The CDR3 DNA is TGTGCCAGCAGCCGGGAAGGTGGCGAGCAGTACTTC.

This clone is classed as medium-sized (0.01 to 0.1%). The chain recombines TRBV28 with TRBJ2-7; maybe TRBD2 (5 bases). This CDR3 region has 15 residues. V was cut by 5 bases and J by 3 bases, with 17 bases left in between. Germline V gene lookup returns CDR1 MDHEN and CDR2 SYDVKM. CDR3 protein: CASSPREMGNYEQYF. CDR3 DNA sequence: TGTGCCAGCAGTCCCCGGGAAATGGGTAACTACGAGCAGTACTTC.

There are many counts of this clone. The chain recombines TRBV18 with TRBJ2-2, with 11 bases that match TRBD2. Germline values: CDR1 KGHSH, CDR2 LQKENI. The CDR3 spans 14 residues. V shed 4 bases and J 5 bases; nucleotides not matched to a gene: 0. The CDR3 nucleotides read TGTGCCAGCTCACGGACTAGCGGGACCGGGGAGCTGTTTTTT. Protein sequence: CASSRTSGTGELFF. The whole variable domain, filled in from reference TRBV18 and TRBJ2-2, reads NAGVMQNPRHLVRRRGQEARLRCSPMKGHSHVYWYRQLPEEGLKFMVYLQKENIIDESGMPKERFSAEFPKEGPSILRIQQVVRGDSAAYFCASSRTSGTGELFFGEGSRLTVL.

This clone has just a few counts. Germline is not matched at one junction end, which may reflect a read error. The rearrangement uses TRBV6-2 or TRBV6-3 and TRBJ1-1; 8 bases agree with TRBD1. CDR3 length: 16 amino acids. CDR1 MNHEY and CDR2 SVGEGT come from the germline V gene. CDR3 sequence reads: CATSTGGFPLNTEAFF. DNA for the CDR3: TGTGCCACCAGTACAGGGGGGTTCCCCCTGAACACTGAAGCTTTCTTT.

At least ten counts were recorded for this clone. V and J are TRBV20-1 and TRBJ2-7; 16 nucleotides line up with TRBD2. This CDR3 contains 17 residues. Germline trimming cut 0 bases from V and 1 base from J; bases unmatched to any gene: 3. Germline CDR1 is DFQATT and CDR2 is SNEGSKA (reference sequence). The CDR3 sequence: CSAREGTSGRASYEQYF. The CDR3, as DNA: TGCAGTGCTAGAGAAGGGACTAGCGGGAGGGCGTCCTACGAGCAGTACTTC.

This clone was seen a handful of times. One end of the junction is discordant with germline, which a read error may explain. The chain carries TRBV12-3 or TRBV12-4 and TRBJ1-1; D is possibly TRBD1 (6 bases). This CDR3 is built from 14 residues. CDR3 sequence reads: CASRSSMGDTEAFF. In nucleotides, the CDR3 is TGTGCCAGCAGATCCTCTATGGGGGACACTGAGGCTTTCTTT.

This clone was detected ten times or more. This chain joins TRBV6-2 or TRBV6-3 and TRBJ2-1, with D perhaps TRBD2 (5 bases). Germline CDR1 is MNHEY and CDR2 is SVGEGT. V dropped 2 bases and J dropped 0 bases, with 8 bases sitting between them. This CDR3 has 15 residues. Written as DNA, the CDR3 is TGTGCCAGCAGTTACCCCAGCGGCTCCTACAATGAGCAGTTCTTC. This translates into CASSYPSGSYNEQFF.

In regard to this clone: Given a much more abundant clone one base away, this may be a read error. The rearrangement joins TRBV30 to TRBJ2-5; no clear D. The CDR3 covers 13 residues. Trimming pared 3 bases from V and 3 bases from J, leaving 11 bases between. The germline V gene encodes CDR1 GTSNPN and CDR2 SVGIG (reference sequence). DNA of the CDR3: TGTGCCTGGAGGGGCCTTCAAAAAGAGACCCAGTACTTC. Protein sequence: CAWRGLQKETQYF.

Regarding this clone: One junction end disagrees with the germline gene, perhaps due to a read error. The V gene is TRBV14, the J gene TRBJ1-3, with D possibly TRBD1 on 5 matching bases. This CDR3 comprises 12 residues. Per the germline V gene, CDR1 is SGHDN and CDR2 is FVKESK. CDR3 in DNA: TGTGCCAGCAGCCAAGAAAGACCGGGACTCAATTTT. It specifies CASSQERPGLNF.

This clone was seen a few times. With a much larger clone just one base away, this may be a read error. The chain joins TRBV6-1 to TRBJ2-3; the D call may be TRBD1 or TRBD2 (5 bases each). Germline CDR1 reads MNHNS; CDR2 reads SASEGT. Trimming removed 6 bases at V and 6 bases at J, with 22 bases between. CDR3 length: 16 amino acids. DNA for the CDR3: TGTGCCAGCAGACAAGGGACGGGGCTAAACACGGATACGCAGTATTTT. Its translation: CASRQGTGLNTDTQYF.